This T cell receptor (beta chain) was documented in a study of blood T cell repertoires in COVID-19 (dated by TCRdb to about 2020). About the study as a whole: Samples from collaborators originated in the United States, Italy and Spain and spanned both the acute and convalescent phases of COVID-19. Nearly every sample came with metadata listing a de-identified subject ID, COVID-19 status, age in years and sex. Where HLA class I and class II types were available, the types were taken from metadata supplied by the sample provider, not from assay-based typing. A freely available public database, intended as a resource for researchers studying the immune response to SARS-CoV-2, is where the repertoires were released. Samples came from the ongoing ImmuneRACE study (first 160 participants) plus 1,254 subjects from 6 global collaborators. The prospective study material was composed of cDNA or gDNA derived from T cells, B-cell-depleted T cells, or PBMCs. Deeply sampled blood TCRbeta repertoires from subjects exposed to, actively infected with, or recovered from COVID-19 were included in the dataset. The paper as a whole reports these results and caveats: How much clinical and demographic metadata was included differed by source and by participant, and the metadata was provided uncurated.

TCRbeta CDR3 regions were amplified from genomic DNA by means of the immunoSEQ Assay, a bias-controlled multiplex PCR. The study's own analysis went as follows. The number of nucleated cells in each sample was estimated by amplification of reference gene primers within the assay. Sequence reads were collapsed and filtered to measure the absolute abundance of every unique TCRbeta CDR3 rearrangement. For each sample, productive Simpson clonality was calculated as the square root of Simpson's diversity index over productive rearrangements. The source is immuneACCESS, and TCRdb retained only in-frame sequences with V and J called. Part of the clones is not carried over; for the studies checked, unresolved V genes explain less than half of this, and the remainder is unexplained. From that table come the V and J calls and clone size; the DNA was used to work out D and trimming. Recorded for this sample are approximately 250,000 clones; approximately 88% of them occurred a single time. The ten most abundant clones make up about 1.2% of the sample.

Concerning this clone itself: This receptor's antigen is unknown. The input lacks base qualities; no much larger clone sits a single base away.

V loses 0 bases, J loses 0 bases, and the germline ends lie 15 bases apart. For CDR1 and CDR2, the germline V gene (reference sequence) lists LNHNV and YYDKDF. From cysteine to phenylalanine, the CDR3 is 18 amino acids long. Only the CDR3 DNA is retained, 54 bases long and in frame from the first base. Enrolling through a virtual design, the prospective study's participants ranged in age from roughly 18 to 89 years and lived across 24 United States geographic areas. To assign participants to cohorts, the prospective study relied on clinical history that participants themselves reported in a screening survey and a study questionnaire. In the prospective study, whole blood, serum and a nasopharyngeal or oropharyngeal swab were collected from each participant by mobile phlebotomists. Additional blood draws and questionnaires over an approximately 2-month period could optionally be provided by prospective study participants. Before DNA extraction, prospective study blood samples were shipped either frozen or at room temperature.

The chain was built from TRBV15 and TRBJ1-5, with an unclear D gene assignment. The sequenced sample was PBMCs or T cells enriched from blood (not recorded which). The TCR was taken from a middle-aged woman with acute COVID-19. The DNA is TGTGCCACCAGCAGAGATTTTGACTACTTGAATAGCAATCAGCCCCAGCATTTT. Translated, this gives CATSRDFDYLNSNQPQHF.